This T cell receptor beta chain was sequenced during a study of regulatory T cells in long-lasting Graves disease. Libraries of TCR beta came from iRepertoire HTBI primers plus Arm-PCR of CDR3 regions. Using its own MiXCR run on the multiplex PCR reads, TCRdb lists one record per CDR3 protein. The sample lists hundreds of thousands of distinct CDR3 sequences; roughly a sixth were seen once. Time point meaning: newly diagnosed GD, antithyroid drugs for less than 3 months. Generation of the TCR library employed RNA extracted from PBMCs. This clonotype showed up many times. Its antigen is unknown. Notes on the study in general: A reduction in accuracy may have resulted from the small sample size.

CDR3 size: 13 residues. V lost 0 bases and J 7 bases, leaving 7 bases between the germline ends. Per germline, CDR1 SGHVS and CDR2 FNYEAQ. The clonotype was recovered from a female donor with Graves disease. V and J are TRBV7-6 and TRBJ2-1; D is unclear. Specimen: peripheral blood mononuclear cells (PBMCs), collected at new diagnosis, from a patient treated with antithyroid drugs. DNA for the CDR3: TGTGCCAGCAGCTTAGCGTTTCGTAATGAGCAGTTCTTC. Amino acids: CASSLAFRNEQFF.